Ten or more counts support the clone carrying this TCR beta chain. TCRdb called the RT-PCR reads again in MiXCR, with one record for every CDR3 protein. The data show almost 700,000 distinct CDR3 sequences, over 12% seen once. The CDR3 sequence is 15 residues long. V shed 6 bases and J 6 bases; nucleotides not matched to a gene: 12. V gene TRBV12-3 or TRBV12-4 combines with J gene TRBJ2-7, with TRBD2 matching 9 bases. Material for sequencing was memory CD4+ T cells from blood. The TCR originated in a female donor in good health, serving as a healthy control. CDR3 loop: CASRTSGTSSGEQYF. The CDR3 DNA sequence: TGTGCCAGCAGAACGTCCGGGACTAGCTCAGGCGAGCAGTACTTC.